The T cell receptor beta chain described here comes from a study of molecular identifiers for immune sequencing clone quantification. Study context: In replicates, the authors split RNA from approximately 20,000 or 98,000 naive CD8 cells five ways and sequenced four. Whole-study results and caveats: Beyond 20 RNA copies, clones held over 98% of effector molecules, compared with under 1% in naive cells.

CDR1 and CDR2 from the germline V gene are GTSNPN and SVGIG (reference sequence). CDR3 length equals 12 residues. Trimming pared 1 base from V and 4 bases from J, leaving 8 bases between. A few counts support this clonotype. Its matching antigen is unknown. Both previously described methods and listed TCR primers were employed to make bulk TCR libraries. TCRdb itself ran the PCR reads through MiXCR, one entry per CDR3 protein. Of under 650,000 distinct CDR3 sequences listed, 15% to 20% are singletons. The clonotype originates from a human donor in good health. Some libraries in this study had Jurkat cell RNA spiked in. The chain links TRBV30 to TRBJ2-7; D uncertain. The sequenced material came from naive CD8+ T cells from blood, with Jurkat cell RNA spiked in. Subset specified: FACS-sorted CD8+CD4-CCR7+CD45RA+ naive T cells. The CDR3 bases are TGTGCCTGGAGTGAGGCCGCGTACGAGCAGTACTTC. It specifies CAWSEAAYEQYF.